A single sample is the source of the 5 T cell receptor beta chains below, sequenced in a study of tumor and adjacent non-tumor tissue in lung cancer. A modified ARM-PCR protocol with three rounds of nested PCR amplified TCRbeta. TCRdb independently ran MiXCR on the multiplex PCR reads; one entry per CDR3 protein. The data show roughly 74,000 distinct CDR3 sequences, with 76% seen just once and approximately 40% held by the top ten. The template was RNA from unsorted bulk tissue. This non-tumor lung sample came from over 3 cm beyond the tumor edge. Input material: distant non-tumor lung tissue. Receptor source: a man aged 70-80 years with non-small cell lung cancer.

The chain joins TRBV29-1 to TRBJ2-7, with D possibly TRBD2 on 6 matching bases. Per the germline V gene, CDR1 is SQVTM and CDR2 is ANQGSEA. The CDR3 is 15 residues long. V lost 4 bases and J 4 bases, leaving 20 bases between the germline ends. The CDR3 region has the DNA TGCAGCGTTGTGAGCAATGGCCCAGGGAGGTACGAGCAGTACTTC. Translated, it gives CSVVSNGPGRYEQYF.

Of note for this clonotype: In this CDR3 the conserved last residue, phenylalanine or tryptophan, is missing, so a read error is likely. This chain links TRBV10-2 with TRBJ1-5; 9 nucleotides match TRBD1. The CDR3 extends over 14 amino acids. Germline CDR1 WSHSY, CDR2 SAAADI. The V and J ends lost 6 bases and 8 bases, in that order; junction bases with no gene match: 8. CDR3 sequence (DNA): TGCGCCAGCAGCTGGGACAGGGAGAACGAGCCCCAGCATTTA. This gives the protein CASSWDRENEPQHL.

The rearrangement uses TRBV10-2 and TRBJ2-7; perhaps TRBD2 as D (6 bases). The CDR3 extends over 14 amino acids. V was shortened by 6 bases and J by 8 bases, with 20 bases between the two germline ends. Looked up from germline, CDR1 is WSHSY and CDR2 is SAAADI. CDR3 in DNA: TGCGCCAGCAGGCAAGCCGGGACTCGAGACAAGCAGTACTTC. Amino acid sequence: CASRQAGTRDKQYF.

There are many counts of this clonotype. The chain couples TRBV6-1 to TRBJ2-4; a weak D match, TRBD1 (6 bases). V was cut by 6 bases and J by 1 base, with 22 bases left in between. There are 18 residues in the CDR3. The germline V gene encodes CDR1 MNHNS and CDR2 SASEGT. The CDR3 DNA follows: TGTGCCAGCAGCGCCGGGACAAGGGATGGCTTTGCCAAAAACATTCAGTACTTC. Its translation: CASSAGTRDGFAKNIQYF.

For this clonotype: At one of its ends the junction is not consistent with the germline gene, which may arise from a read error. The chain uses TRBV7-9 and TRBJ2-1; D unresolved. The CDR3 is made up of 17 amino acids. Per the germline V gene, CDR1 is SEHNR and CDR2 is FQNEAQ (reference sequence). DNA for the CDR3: TGTGCCAGCAGCGAAGACCGGCCTCTTTACTCCTACAATGAGGAGTTCTTC. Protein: CASSEDRPLYSYNEEFF.